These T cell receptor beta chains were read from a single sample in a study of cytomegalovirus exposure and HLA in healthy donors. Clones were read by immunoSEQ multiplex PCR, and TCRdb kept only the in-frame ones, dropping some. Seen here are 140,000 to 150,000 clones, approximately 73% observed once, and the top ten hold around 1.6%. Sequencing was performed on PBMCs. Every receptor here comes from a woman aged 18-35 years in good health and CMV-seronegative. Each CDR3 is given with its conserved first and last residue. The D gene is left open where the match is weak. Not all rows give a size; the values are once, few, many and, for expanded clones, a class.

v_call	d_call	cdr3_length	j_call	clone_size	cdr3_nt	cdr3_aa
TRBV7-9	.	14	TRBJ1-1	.	TGTGCCAGCAGCTTATGGCCGGGGAACACTGAAGCTTTCTTT	CASSLWPGNTEAFF
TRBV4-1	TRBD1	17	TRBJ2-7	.	TGCGCCAGCAGCCACCTACTTCCCGGGACAGGGGGAAGCGAGCAGTACTTC	CASSHLLPGTGGSEQYF
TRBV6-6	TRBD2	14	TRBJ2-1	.	TGTGCCAGCAGTTGGCGGGAGAGCTACAATGAGCAGTTCTTC	CASSWRESYNEQFF
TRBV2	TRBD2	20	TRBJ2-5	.	TGTGCCAGCAGCCGCCGACTAGCGGGAGCTACCGGGTCCTTACAAGAGACCCAGTACTTC	CASSRRLAGATGSLQETQYF
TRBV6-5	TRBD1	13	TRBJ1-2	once	TGTGCCAGCAGTGAAAGACAGGGCTATGGCTACACCTTC	CASSERQGYGYTF
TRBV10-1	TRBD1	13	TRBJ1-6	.	TGCGCCAGCGGCCGGGACAGCAATTCACCCCTCCACTTT	CASGRDSNSPLHF
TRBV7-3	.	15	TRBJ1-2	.	TGTGCCAGCAGCTTAAAGGCAGGGGAAAACTATGGCTACACCTTC	CASSLKAGENYGYTF
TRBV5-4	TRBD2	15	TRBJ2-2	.	TGTGCCAGCAGCCCCGGGGGGATTAGCACCGGGGAGCTGTTTTTT	CASSPGGISTGELFF
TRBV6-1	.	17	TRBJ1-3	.	TGTGCCAGCAGTGAAGCATCGTTTAGTCACCCTGGAAACACCATATATTTT	CASSEASFSHPGNTIYF
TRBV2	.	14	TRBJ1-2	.	TGTGCCAGCATTCCAGAGGCAAACCCTTATGGCTACACCTTC	CASIPEANPYGYTF
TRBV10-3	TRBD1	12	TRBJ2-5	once	TGTGCCACGGACAGGGGTAGAGAGACCCAGTACTTC	CATDRGRETQYF
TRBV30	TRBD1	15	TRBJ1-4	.	TGTGCCTGGAGTGATCTGGACAGGCCGGATGAAAAACTGTTTTTT	CAWSDLDRPDEKLFF
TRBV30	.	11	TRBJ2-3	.	TGTGCCTGGAGACAAGAAGATACGCAGTATTTT	CAWRQEDTQYF
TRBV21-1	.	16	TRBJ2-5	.	TGTGCCAGCAGCAAAGCCGACAGGGTAGGTTCAGAGACCCAGTACTTC	CASSKADRVGSETQYF
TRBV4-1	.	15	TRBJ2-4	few	TGCGCCAGCAGCCCCTCAGCGGGAAGGGGGAACATTCAGTACTTC	CASSPSAGRGNIQYF
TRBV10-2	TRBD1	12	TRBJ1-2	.	TGCGCCAGCAGTCAACAGGGGAACGGCTACACCTTC	CASSQQGNGYTF
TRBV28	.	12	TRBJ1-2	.	TGTGCCAGCAGTTTGGCAGTTTATGGCTACACCTTC	CASSLAVYGYTF
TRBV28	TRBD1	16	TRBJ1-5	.	TGTGCCAGCAGTCATTACCGGGACAGGGAAAATCAGCCCCAGCATTTT	CASSHYRDRENQPQHF
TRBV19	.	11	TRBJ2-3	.	TGTGCCAGTAGTGCGACAGATACGCAGTATTTT	CASSATDTQYF
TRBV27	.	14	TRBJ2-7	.	TGTGCCAGCAGTTTGTTCAGGGGAGGGTACGAGCAGTACTTC	CASSLFRGGYEQYF
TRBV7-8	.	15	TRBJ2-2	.	TGTGCCAGCAGCTTGGGCGGGACTAACACCGGGGAGCTGTTTTTT	CASSLGGTNTGELFF
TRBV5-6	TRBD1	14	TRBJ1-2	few	TGTGCCAGCAGCTTACCAGGACAGGGTCGGGGCTACACCTTC	CASSLPGQGRGYTF
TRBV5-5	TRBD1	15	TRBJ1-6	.	TGTGCCAGCAGCCTCCGGGACAGCTTCAATTCACCCCTCCACTTT	CASSLRDSFNSPLHF
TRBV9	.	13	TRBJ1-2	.	TGTGCCAGCAGCTTAGATGAGATATATGGCTACACCTTC	CASSLDEIYGYTF
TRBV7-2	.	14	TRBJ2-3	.	TGTGCCAGCAGTGTCGGGTTAGCCCCAGATACGCAGTATTTT	CASSVGLAPDTQYF
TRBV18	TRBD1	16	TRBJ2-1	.	TGTGCCAGCTCACCACCGCTGGGGACAGGGGACAATGAGCAGTTCTTC	CASSPPLGTGDNEQFF
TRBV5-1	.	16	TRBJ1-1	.	TGCGCCAGCAGCTTGGGTCCCGCCGACATGAACACTGAAGCTTTCTTT	CASSLGPADMNTEAFF
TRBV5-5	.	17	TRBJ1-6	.	TGTGCCAGCAGCGGTCCTATTGGAGGATTCTATAATTCACCCCTCCACTTT	CASSGPIGGFYNSPLHF
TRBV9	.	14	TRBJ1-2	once	TGTGCCAGCAGCGTGGGCGAACTGAACTATGGCTACACCTTC	CASSVGELNYGYTF
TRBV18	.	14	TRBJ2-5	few	TGTGCCAGCTCACTTTCAGGGGCCTCAGAGACCCAGTACTTC	CASSLSGASETQYF
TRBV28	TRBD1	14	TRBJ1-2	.	TGTGCCAGCAGAAAGACCGGGACAGGGACTGGCTACACCTTC	CASRKTGTGTGYTF
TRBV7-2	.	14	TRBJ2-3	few	TGTGCCAGCAGCGCAGACAAGTCCACAGATACGCAGTATTTT	CASSADKSTDTQYF
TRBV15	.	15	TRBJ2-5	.	TGTGCCACCAGCAGAGATGCGGGGATTCAAGAGACCCAGTACTTC	CATSRDAGIQETQYF
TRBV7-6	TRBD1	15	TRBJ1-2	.	TGTGCCAGCAGCTTAGAAGCAGGGGGTGGCTATGGCTACACCTTC	CASSLEAGGGYGYTF
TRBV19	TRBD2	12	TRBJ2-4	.	TGTGCCAGTAGTATTGGGGGGGGCATTCAGTACTTC	CASSIGGGIQYF
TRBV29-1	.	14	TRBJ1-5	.	TGCAGCGTTGCATTCCGGGGGTCCAATCAGCCCCAGCATTTT	CSVAFRGSNQPQHF
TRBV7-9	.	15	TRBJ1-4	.	TGTGCCAGCAGCCCTAACGGGTACACAAATGAAAAACTGTTTTTT	CASSPNGYTNEKLFF
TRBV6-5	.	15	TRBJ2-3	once	TGTGCCAGCAGTTACGGGGGGGGGCACACAGATACGCAGTATTTT	CASSYGGGHTDTQYF
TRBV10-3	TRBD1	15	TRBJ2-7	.	TGTGCCATCAGTGAGTCTAGGACAGGGAGCCACGAGCAGTACTTC	CAISESRTGSHEQYF
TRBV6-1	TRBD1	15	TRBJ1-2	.	TGTGCCAGCAGCCGGAGCAGGGGGCTGGGCTATGGCTACACCTTC	CASSRSRGLGYGYTF
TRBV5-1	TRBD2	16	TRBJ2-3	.	TGCGCCAGCAGCTTCCTGGGACTAGCGGGTTCAGATACGCAGTATTTT	CASSFLGLAGSDTQYF
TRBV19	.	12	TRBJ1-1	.	TGTGCCAGTAGTATAAAGGGGGCTGAAGCTTTCTTT	CASSIKGAEAFF
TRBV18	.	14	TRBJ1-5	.	TGTGCCAGCTCACCCAGGGGTTGGTATCAGCCCCAGCATTTT	CASSPRGWYQPQHF